These 3 T cell receptor beta chains came from one sample sequenced in a study of blood T cell repertoires in COVID-19. Profiled with immunoSEQ multiplex PCR; TCRdb holds only in-frame clones, not every one. The sample records 40,000 to 55,000 clones, roughly 91% being singletons. The material sequenced was peripheral blood. The receptors derive from a man aged 45 to 65 with active COVID-19.

This chain joins TRBV6-1 and TRBJ2-5; 13 bases are a match to TRBD2. Per germline, CDR1 MNHNS and CDR2 SASEGT. V gave up 1 base and J gave up 2 bases; unmatched junction bases: 4. This CDR3 region has 17 residues. CDR3 protein: CASSEGTSGSGQETQYF. CDR3 bases: TGTGCCAGCAGTGAAGGGACTAGCGGGAGTGGGCAAGAGACCCAGTACTTC.

The chain recombines TRBV6-5 with TRBJ1-2; tentative D call: TRBD1 (6 bases). This CDR3 spans 15 amino acids. Between the trimmed V and J ends, which lost 6 bases and 6 bases, there was a span of 20 bases. Germline V CDR1 and CDR2: MNHEY, SVGAGI. The CDR3 is CASRTPGGGGHGYTF. The CDR3 coding sequence is TGTGCCAGCAGGACCCCGGGCGGGGGGGGGCATGGCTACACCTTC.

The chain has TRBV29-1 and TRBJ2-7; 8 positions match TRBD1. There are 15 residues in the CDR3. Germline-derived CDR1 and CDR2 are SQVTM and ANQGSEA. After removal of 0 bases from V and 4 bases from J, the junction contained 8 bases not matched to a gene. CDR3 region: CSVEEAGGNTYEQYF. The CDR3 DNA is TGCAGCGTTGAAGAGGCAGGGGGCAATACGTACGAGCAGTACTTC.